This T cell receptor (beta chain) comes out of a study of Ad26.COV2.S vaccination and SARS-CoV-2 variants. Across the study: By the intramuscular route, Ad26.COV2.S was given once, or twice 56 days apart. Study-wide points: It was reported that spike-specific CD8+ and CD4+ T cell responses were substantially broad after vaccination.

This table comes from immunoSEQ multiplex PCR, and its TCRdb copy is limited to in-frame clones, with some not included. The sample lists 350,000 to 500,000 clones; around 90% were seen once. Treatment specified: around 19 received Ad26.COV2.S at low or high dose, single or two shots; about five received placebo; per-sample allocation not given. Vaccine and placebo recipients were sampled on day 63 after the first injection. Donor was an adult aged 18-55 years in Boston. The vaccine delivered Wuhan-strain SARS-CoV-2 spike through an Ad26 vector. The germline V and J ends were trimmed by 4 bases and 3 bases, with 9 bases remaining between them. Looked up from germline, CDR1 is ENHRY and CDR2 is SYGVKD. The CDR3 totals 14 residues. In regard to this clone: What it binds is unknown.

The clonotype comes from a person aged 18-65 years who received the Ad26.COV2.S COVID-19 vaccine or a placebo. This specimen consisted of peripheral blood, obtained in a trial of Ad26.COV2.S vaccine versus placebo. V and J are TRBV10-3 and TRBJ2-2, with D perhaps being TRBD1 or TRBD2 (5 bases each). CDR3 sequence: CAISGGADTGELFF. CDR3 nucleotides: TGTGCCATCAGTGGAGGGGCGGACACCGGGGAGCTGTTTTTT.